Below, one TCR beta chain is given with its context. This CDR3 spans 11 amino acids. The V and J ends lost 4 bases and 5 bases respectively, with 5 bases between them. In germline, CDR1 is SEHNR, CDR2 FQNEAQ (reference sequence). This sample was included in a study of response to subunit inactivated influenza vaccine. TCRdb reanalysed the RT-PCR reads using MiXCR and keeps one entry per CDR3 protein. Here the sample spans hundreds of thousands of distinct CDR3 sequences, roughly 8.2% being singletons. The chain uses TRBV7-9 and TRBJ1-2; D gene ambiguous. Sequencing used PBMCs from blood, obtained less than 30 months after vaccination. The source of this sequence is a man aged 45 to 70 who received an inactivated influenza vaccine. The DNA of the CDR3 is TGTGCCAGCAGCTCCAAATATGGCTACACCTTC. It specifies CASSSKYGYTF.